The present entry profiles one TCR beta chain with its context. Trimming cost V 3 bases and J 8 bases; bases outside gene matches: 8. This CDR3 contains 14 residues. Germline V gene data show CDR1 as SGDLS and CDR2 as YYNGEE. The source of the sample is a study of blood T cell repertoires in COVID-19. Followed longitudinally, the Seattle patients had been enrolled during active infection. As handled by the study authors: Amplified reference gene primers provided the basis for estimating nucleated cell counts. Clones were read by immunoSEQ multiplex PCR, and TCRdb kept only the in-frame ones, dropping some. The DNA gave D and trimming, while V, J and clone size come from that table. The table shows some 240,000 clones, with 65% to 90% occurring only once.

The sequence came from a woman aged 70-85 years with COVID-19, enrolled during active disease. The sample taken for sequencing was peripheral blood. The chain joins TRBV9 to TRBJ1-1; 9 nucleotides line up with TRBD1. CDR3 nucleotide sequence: TGTGCCAGCAGCGCATACACAGGGGGCGTAGAAGCTTTCTTT. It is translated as CASSAYTGGVEAFF.